This is a list of T cell receptor beta chains from one sample in a study of T cells in Graves' hyperthyroidism and ophthalmopathy. TCRdb independently ran MiXCR on the multiplex PCR reads; one entry per CDR3 protein. The table shows roughly 280,000 distinct CDR3 sequences, with 22% occurring only once. The sequencing input was blood. The receptors derive from a man younger than 40 with Graves' ophthalmopathy. Both conserved end residues are part of each CDR3. A D gene is named only where the DNA matches it firmly. Clone size is stated in some rows and not others, as once, few, many or a class when expanded.

j_gene | abundance | v_gene | d_gene | CDR3aa | CDR3nt
TRBJ2-3 | many | TRBV12-3/TRBV12-4 | NA | CASSRVLGGRTDTQYF | TGTGCCAGCAGTCGCGTCCTTGGGGGACGCACAGATACGCAGTATTTT
TRBJ1-5 | once | TRBV12-3/TRBV12-4 | NA | CASSRTDSNQPQHF | TGTGCCAGCAGCCGGACAGATAGCAATCAGCCCCAGCATTTT
TRBJ2-5 | once | TRBV27 | TRBD1 | CASSWTGRETQYF | TGTGCCAGCAGTTGGACAGGGAGGGAGACCCAGTACTTC
TRBJ2-1 | NA | TRBV15 | TRBD2 | CATSVSGRPHNEQFF | TGTGCCACCAGCGTTAGCGGGAGGCCCCACAATGAGCAGTTCTTC
TRBJ2-2 | many | TRBV3-1 | NA | CASSAQGNTGELFF | TGTGCCAGCAGCGCACAGGGGAACACCGGGGAGCTGTTTTTT
TRBJ2-4 | many | TRBV19 | NA | CASRSEGAPKNIQYF | TGTGCCAGCCGATCGGAGGGGGCTCCGAAAAACATTCAGTACTTC
TRBJ1-2 | NA | TRBV29-1 | NA | CSVEGLASYGYTF | TGCAGCGTTGAAGGTCTGGCTTCCTATGGCTACACCTTC
TRBJ1-1 | NA | TRBV19 | NA | CASSIPRAKNTEAFF | TGTGCCAGTAGTATTCCGCGGGCTAAGAACACTGAAGCTTTCTTT
TRBJ1-2 | NA | TRBV6-1 | NA | CASSVPDSFYGYTF | TGTGCCAGTAGTGTTCCGGACAGCTTCTATGGCTACACCTTC
TRBJ2-3 | NA | TRBV27 | TRBD2 | CASRRLAATDTQYF | TGTGCCAGCAGGAGACTAGCGGCTACAGATACGCAGTATTTT
TRBJ1-1 | NA | TRBV4-1 | NA | CASSQATNTEAFF | TGCGCCAGCAGCCAAGCAACGAACACTGAAGCTTTCTTT
TRBJ1-1 | few | TRBV28 | NA | CASSRGPKNAEAFF | TGTGCCAGCAGTCGAGGACCGAAAAACGCTGAAGCTTTCTTT
TRBJ2-3 | many | TRBV11-3 | TRBD1 | CASSWDRPSTDTQYF | TGTGCCAGCAGCTGGGACAGACCTAGCACAGATACGCAGTATTTT
TRBJ1-2 | NA | TRBV5-1 | NA | CASSLEASNYGYTF | TGCGCCAGCAGCTTGGAGGCGTCTAACTATGGCTACACCTTC
TRBJ1-4 | few | TRBV4-1 | TRBD1 | CASSQPKGTATTLNEKLFF | TGCGCCAGCAGCCAGCCGAAAGGGACAGCCACAACCCTTAATGAAAAACTGTTTTTT
TRBJ2-1 | NA | TRBV15 | NA | CATSRSGQYNEQFF | TGTGCCACCAGCAGATCTGGACAGTACAATGAGCAGTTCTTC
TRBJ1-2 | NA | TRBV2 | TRBD1 | CASRSEGSTGDGGYTF | TGTGCCAGCAGAAGTGAGGGATCGACAGGGGATGGTGGCTACACCTTC
TRBJ2-7 | many | TRBV11-3 | TRBD2 | CASSLVLAGDLEQYF | TGTGCCAGCAGCTTAGTATTAGCGGGAGATCTTGAGCAGTACTTC
TRBJ1-1 | many | TRBV12-3/TRBV12-4 | NA | CASSLLGTSRTEAFF | TGTGCCAGCAGCCTCCTAGGCACGTCGAGAACTGAAGCTTTCTTT
TRBJ2-7 | NA | TRBV7-6 | TRBD2 | CASSLEGGGLAYYEQYF | TGTGCCAGCAGCTTAGAAGGCGGGGGACTAGCGTATTACGAGCAGTACTTC
TRBJ2-1 | many | TRBV5-1 | TRBD2 | CASSLVASGRASNEQFF | TGCGCCAGCAGCTTGGTGGCTAGCGGGAGGGCCTCAAATGAGCAGTTCTTC
TRBJ2-2 | once | TRBV27 | NA | CATRQSPGELFF | TGTGCCACCCGACAGTCCCCCGGGGAGCTGTTTTTT
TRBJ1-1 | many | TRBV6-5 | NA | CASSYSTRQYTEAFF | TGTGCCAGCAGTTACTCGACCAGACAATACACTGAAGCTTTCTTT
TRBJ1-1 | many | TRBV28 | TRBD1 | CASKSTGGRHTEAFF | TGTGCCAGCAAGTCAACAGGGGGTCGACACACTGAAGCTTTCTTT
TRBJ2-5 | NA | TRBV13 | TRBD2 | CASSPSGRAGETQYF | TGTGCCAGCAGCCCAAGCGGGAGGGCCGGGGAGACCCAGTACTTC
TRBJ2-1 | many | TRBV11-2 | NA | CASSLESGAYNEQFF | TGTGCCAGCAGCTTAGAATCGGGAGCGTACAATGAGCAGTTCTTC
TRBJ2-7 | NA | TRBV6-5 | NA | CASSYTDRVSYEQYF | TGTGCCAGCAGTTACACCGACAGAGTCTCCTACGAGCAGTACTTC
TRBJ2-7 | NA | TRBV12-5 | NA | CASGLVPGDEQYF | TGTGCTAGTGGTTTGGTGCCAGGGGACGAGCAGTACTTC
TRBJ2-7 | NA | TRBV4-1 | NA | CASSPRDLSYEQYF | TGCGCCAGCAGCCCCCGGGACTTGTCCTACGAGCAGTACTTC
TRBJ2-7 | NA | TRBV24-1 | TRBD2 | CATSDLLAGTLSYEQYF | TGTGCCACCAGTGATTTACTAGCGGGAACCCTCTCCTACGAGCAGTACTTC
TRBJ2-1 | NA | TRBV2 | NA | CAWAGPSSYNEQFF | TGTGCCTGGGCGGGGCCCAGCTCCTACAATGAGCAGTTCTTC
TRBJ2-5 | many | TRBV20-1 | TRBD1 | CSARGDRGKETQYF | TGCAGTGCTAGAGGGGACAGGGGGAAAGAGACCCAGTACTTC
TRBJ2-3 | medium-sized | TRBV11-2 | TRBD2 | CASSRRVAGLSTDTQYF | TGTGCCAGCAGCCGCCGAGTAGCGGGCTTAAGCACAGATACGCAGTATTTT
TRBJ2-2 | few | TRBV2 | NA | CASTQGRTNTGELFF | TGTGCCAGCACCCAGGGGCGGACGAACACCGGGGAGCTGTTTTTT
TRBJ2-5 | NA | TRBV10-3 | NA | CAIGVTGNQETQYF | TGTGCCATCGGTGTGACAGGAAACCAAGAGACCCAGTACTTC
TRBJ2-7 | many | TRBV9 | TRBD2 | CASSPTTSGRGEQYF | TGTGCCAGCAGCCCGACGACTAGCGGGAGAGGAGAGCAGTACTTC
TRBJ2-7 | few | TRBV7-2 | NA | CASSPRTSYEQYF | TGTGCCAGCAGCCCTCGGACATCCTACGAGCAGTACTTC
TRBJ1-3 | NA | TRBV6-1 | NA | CASSNTQGSGNTIYF | TGTGCCAGCAGCAATACTCAAGGATCTGGAAACACCATATATTTT
TRBJ2-3 | many | TRBV20-1 | TRBD1 | CSALRTGLGADTQYF | TGCAGTGCTCTCCGGACAGGGCTTGGTGCAGATACGCAGTATTTT
TRBJ1-1 | many | TRBV27 | NA | CASSPSHPGKRDTEAFF | TGTGCCAGCAGTCCCTCGCATCCAGGGAAGCGGGACACTGAAGCTTTCTTT
TRBJ2-5 | few | TRBV5-1 | NA | CASGYSGQETQYF | TGCGCCAGCGGATATTCAGGGCAAGAGACCCAGTACTTC
TRBJ2-3 | many | TRBV28 | TRBD2 | CASSELAGEGDTQYF | TGTGCCAGCAGTGAACTAGCGGGAGAAGGAGATACGCAGTATTTT
TRBJ2-5 | NA | TRBV25-1 | NA | CASSATVKETQYF | TGTGCCAGCAGTGCGACAGTCAAAGAGACCCAGTACTTC
TRBJ2-4 | NA | TRBV2 | NA | CASSAENIQYF | TGTGCCAGCAGTGCAGAAAACATTCAGTACTTC
TRBJ1-3 | NA | TRBV28 | TRBD1 | CASISNGRQGGNTIYF | TGTGCCAGCATCTCCAATGGGAGACAGGGTGGAAACACCATATATTTT
TRBJ2-1 | few | TRBV27 | TRBD2 | CASSQRLAHKINEQFF | TGTGCCAGCAGTCAGAGACTAGCCCACAAGATCAATGAGCAGTTCTTC
TRBJ1-6 | NA | TRBV2 | NA | CASLGFPHSDNSPLHF | TGTGCCAGCCTAGGATTCCCCCACAGTGATAATTCACCCCTCCACTTT
TRBJ1-5 | few | TRBV12-3/TRBV12-4 | TRBD1 | CASSFRGQGTQPQHF | TGTGCCAGCAGTTTCCGGGGACAGGGGACTCAGCCCCAGCATTTT
TRBJ2-7 | NA | TRBV29-1 | TRBD2 | CSVGGRVGGSYEQYF | TGCAGCGTTGGCGGGAGAGTAGGTGGCTCCTACGAGCAGTACTTC
TRBJ2-2 | NA | TRBV5-6 | NA | CASSTMRDTGELFF | TGTGCCAGCAGCACCATGAGGGACACCGGGGAGCTGTTTTTT
TRBJ2-5 | NA | TRBV19 | NA | CASSIGGETQYF | TGTGCCAGTAGTATAGGTGGGGAGACCCAGTACTTC
TRBJ2-7 | few | TRBV6-6 | TRBD1 | CASSYSPGQSYEQYF | TGTGCCAGCAGTTACTCTCCGGGACAGTCCTACGAGCAGTACTTC
TRBJ2-1 | NA | TRBV6-1 | TRBD1 | CASSLNRGPYNEQFF | TGTGCCAGCAGTCTAAACAGGGGGCCCTACAATGAGCAGTTCTTC
TRBJ1-1 | few | TRBV27 | NA | CASSYGYGRGTEAFF | TGTGCCAGCAGTTATGGGTACGGGAGGGGCACTGAAGCTTTCTTT
TRBJ1-2 | NA | TRBV28 | NA | CASSWAGGYTF | TGTGCCAGCAGTTGGGCGGGTGGCTACACCTTC
TRBJ2-7 | few | TRBV11-3 | NA | CASSLGTGSYEQYF | TGTGCCAGCAGCTTGGGGACGGGCTCCTACGAGCAGTACTTC
TRBJ1-1 | NA | TRBV18 | NA | CASSRGADLLSEAFF | TGTGCCAGCTCACGGGGTGCTGATCTCCTCTCTGAAGCTTTCTTT
TRBJ2-6 | NA | TRBV4-2 | TRBD1 | CASSQGGTGDSGANVLTF | TGTGCCAGCAGCCAAGGGGGGACAGGGGATTCTGGGGCCAACGTCCTGACTTTC
TRBJ2-3 | once | TRBV6-1 | TRBD2 | CASSRVTSGISTDTQYF | TGTGCCAGCAGTCGGGTGACTAGCGGGATTAGCACAGATACGCAGTATTTT
TRBJ2-5 | NA | TRBV20-1 | TRBD2 | CSASPFTSGKLYF | TGCAGTGCTAGCCCCTTCACTAGCGGGAAACTGTACTTC